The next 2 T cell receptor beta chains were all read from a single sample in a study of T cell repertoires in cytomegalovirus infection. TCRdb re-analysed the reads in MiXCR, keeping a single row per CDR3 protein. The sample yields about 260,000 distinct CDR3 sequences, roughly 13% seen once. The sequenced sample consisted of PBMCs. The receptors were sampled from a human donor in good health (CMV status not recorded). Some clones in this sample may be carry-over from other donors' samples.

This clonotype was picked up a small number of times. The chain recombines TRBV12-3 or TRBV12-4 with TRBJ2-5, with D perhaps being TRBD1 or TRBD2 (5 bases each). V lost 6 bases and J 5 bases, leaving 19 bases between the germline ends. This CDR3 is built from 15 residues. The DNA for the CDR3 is TGTGCCAGCAGCTCCCGGGACGGCGGACGGGAGACCCAGTACTTC. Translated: CASSSRDGGRETQYF.

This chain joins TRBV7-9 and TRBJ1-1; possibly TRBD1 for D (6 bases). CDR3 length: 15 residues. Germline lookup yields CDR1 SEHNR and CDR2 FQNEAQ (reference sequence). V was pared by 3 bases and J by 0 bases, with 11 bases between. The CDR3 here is CASSFGDILNTEAFF. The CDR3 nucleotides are TGTGCCAGCAGCTTTGGGGACATCTTGAACACTGAAGCTTTCTTT.